One sample yielded the 20 T cell receptor beta chains listed below, sequenced in a study of T cells of healthy individuals. TCRdb independently ran MiXCR on the 5' RACE reads; one entry per CDR3 protein. This table holds 95,000 to 100,000 distinct CDR3 sequences, approximately 18% found once. The receptors come from a human donor in good health.

J is TRBJ2-7 and V is TRBV6-5; possibly TRBD1 for D (5 bases). Trimming left V 1 base short and J 3 bases short, with 16 bases between. The germline gives CDR1 MNHEY, CDR2 SVGAGI. This CDR3 is 16 amino acids long. The CDR3 sequence: CASSYFRSQGGYEQYF. In DNA, the CDR3 is TGTGCCAGCAGTTACTTTAGGAGCCAGGGTGGCTACGAGCAGTACTTC.

This clonotype was seen ten or more times. This chain links TRBV5-5 with TRBJ2-1; 14 bases are shared with TRBD2. This CDR3 has 16 amino acids. CDR1 and CDR2 from the germline V gene are SGHKS and YYEKEE (reference sequence). With V trimmed by 6 bases and J by 6 bases, 8 bases remained unmatched. The CDR3 region is CASTYPGTSGGNEQFF. DNA of the CDR3: TGTGCCAGCACCTATCCGGGGACTAGCGGGGGCAATGAGCAGTTCTTC.

The rearrangement uses TRBV7-9 and TRBJ2-3; 9 nucleotides align to TRBD1. The germline gives CDR1 SEHNR, CDR2 FQNEAQ (reference sequence). V gave up 5 bases and J gave up 4 bases; unmatched junction bases: 7. The CDR3 runs to 15 residues. The CDR3 DNA reads as TGTGCCAGCAGCCCAGACAGGGGGGGAGCAGATACGCAGTATTTT. Residues: CASSPDRGGADTQYF.

The chain carries TRBV11-1 and TRBJ2-2, with a tentative D call TRBD2 (5 bases). Germline CDR1 reads SGHAT; CDR2 reads FQDESV (reference sequence). V shed 0 bases and J shed 4 bases, with 12 bases lying between them. The CDR3 contains 16 residues. The CDR3 coding sequence is TGTGCCAGCAGCTTAGCGGTGCGGGTGCGCACCGGGGAGCTGTTTTTT. This codes for CASSLAVRVRTGELFF.

This sequence joins TRBV4-2 and TRBJ2-1; 10 bases line up with TRBD2. CDR1 is LGHNA and CDR2 is YNFKEQ in the germline V gene. CDR3 length equals 15 residues. With 1 base clipped from V and 6 bases from J, the junction kept 3 bases outside the gene matches. CDR3 protein: CASSQVLAGTNEQFF. The CDR3 DNA is TGTGCCAGCAGCCAAGTACTAGCGGGGACCAATGAGCAGTTCTTC.

This clonotype was observed a few times. The chain links TRBV6-2 or TRBV6-3 to TRBJ2-5; D is ambiguous. The CDR3 spans 15 residues. V was shortened by 6 bases and J by 5 bases, with 19 bases between the two germline ends. CDR1 MNHEY and CDR2 SVGEGT come from the germline V gene. CDR3 DNA sequence: TGTGCCAGCAGCCTACGTCTTATGGGCACGGAGACCCAGTACTTC. Its translation: CASSLRLMGTETQYF.

This clonotype was observed a few times. The chain uses TRBV3-1 and TRBJ2-7, with TRBD2 matching over 8 bases. Germline trimming cut 3 bases from V and 0 bases from J; bases unmatched to any gene: 4. CDR3 size: 15 residues. From germline, CDR1 is LGHDT and CDR2 YNNKEL (reference sequence). CDR3 sequence reads: CASSHRGRSSYEQYF. The DNA of the CDR3 is TGTGCCAGCAGCCACCGCGGGAGGAGCTCCTACGAGCAGTACTTC.

V gene TRBV4-1 combines with J gene TRBJ1-2; D unclear. The CDR3 has 11 amino acids. Trimming took 0 bases from V and 8 from J, leaving 4 bases between them. Germline CDR1 and CDR2: MGHRA and YSYEKL. The CDR3 DNA sequence: TGCGCCAGCAGCCAAGATGGAGGCTACACCTTC. Amino acids: CASSQDGGYTF.

The J gene is TRBJ1-1, the V gene TRBV11-1; D unclear. This CDR3 comprises 16 residues. V was pared by 5 bases and J by 6 bases, with 22 bases between. Germline V gives CDR1 SGHAT, CDR2 FQDESV (reference sequence). In DNA, the CDR3 is TGTGCCAGCAGCCCCGAGAGGTTCCAGCGAGGTCCTGAAGCTTTCTTT. The encoded protein is CASSPERFQRGPEAFF. The full variable domain, with the rest looked up from reference TRBV11-1 and TRBJ1-1, is EAEVAQSPRYKITEKSQAVAFWCDPISGHATLYWYRQILGQGPELLVQFQDESVVDDSQLPKDRFSAERLKGVDSTLKIQPAELGDSAMYLCASSPERFQRGPEAFFGQGTRLTVV.

In this sample, this clonotype turned up a few times. The rearrangement joins TRBV14 to TRBJ1-1; possibly TRBD1 for D (5 bases). This CDR3 is built from 15 residues. V dropped 5 bases and J dropped 0 bases, with 13 bases sitting between them. Germline CDR1 is SGHDN and CDR2 is FVKESK. The DNA for the CDR3 is TGTGCCAGCAGCGACGGACACCCAATGAACACTGAAGCTTTCTTT. It encodes CASSDGHPMNTEAFF.

This clonotype was seen only a few times. The chain joins TRBV28 to TRBJ1-2; the D gene is possibly TRBD1 (5 bases). In germline, CDR1 is MDHEN, CDR2 SYDVKM. V dropped 6 bases and J dropped 4 bases, with 12 bases sitting between them. The CDR3 totals 13 residues. CDR3 coding DNA: TGTGCCAGCAGCATCGGAAGGGGCTATGGCTACACCTTC. It yields the protein CASSIGRGYGYTF.

This clonotype showed up many times. The chain carries TRBV7-2 and TRBJ2-2, with a weak D call TRBD1 (5 bases). V was shortened by 1 base and J by 9 bases, with 15 bases between the two germline ends. Germline values: CDR1 SGHTA, CDR2 FQGNSA. CDR3 length equals 15 residues. CDR3 coding DNA: TGTGCCAGCAGCTTAGTTCATCTAGGGGCAAGGGAGCTGTTTTTT. Translation: CASSLVHLGARELFF.

The chain joins TRBV4-3 to TRBJ2-1; D is unresolved. Trimming pared 4 bases from V and 2 bases from J, leaving 9 bases between. Germline CDR1 and CDR2: LGHNA and YSLEER. CDR3 length: 14 residues. The CDR3 coding sequence is TGCGCCAGCAGCCTCAGAGTTACCTACAATGAGCAGTTCTTC. Amino acids: CASSLRVTYNEQFF.

This chain links TRBV12-5 with TRBJ2-3; either TRBD1 or TRBD2 may fit D (5 bases each). The germline V and J ends were trimmed by 2 bases and 2 bases, with 20 bases remaining between them. This CDR3 has 18 amino acids. Germline-derived CDR1 and CDR2 are LGHNT and FRNRAP. The CDR3 nucleotides read TGTGCTAGTGGTTTGAATCCTCATGGGCAGGGAGACACAGATACGCAGTATTTT. Its translation: CASGLNPHGQGDTDTQYF.

This clonotype appeared many times. The chain is built from TRBV25-1 and TRBJ2-7, with D perhaps TRBD1 or TRBD2 (5 bases each). The germline CDR1 and CDR2 sequences are MGHDK and SYGVNS. Trimming cost V 5 bases and J 2 bases, with 16 bases left between them. CDR3 length: 15 amino acids. CDR3 bases: TGTGCCAGCAGTATACGGGACGCCACTACCTACGAGCAGTACTTC. Protein product: CASSIRDATTYEQYF.

This clonotype was recorded a few times. The V and J genes are TRBV12-5 and TRBJ1-1; TRBD1 matches at 7 bases. Germline loops: CDR1 LGHNT, CDR2 FRNRAP. Trimming removed 4 bases from V and 2 bases from J; junction bases left unmatched: 10. This CDR3 comprises 16 residues. Here the CDR3 reads CASGSIDRAGNTEAFF. The DNA of the CDR3 is TGTGCTAGTGGTTCGATCGACAGGGCCGGCAACACTGAAGCTTTCTTT.

The chain carries TRBV7-9 and TRBJ2-2; 7 nucleotides match TRBD1. Germline V gives CDR1 SEHNR, CDR2 FQNEAQ (reference sequence). The CDR3 loop spans 16 amino acids. V trimming: 5 bases; J trimming: 1 base; junction bases outside the gene matches: 7. The DNA for the CDR3 is TGTGCCAGCAGCATGACAGGGCCACTGAACACCGGGGAGCTGTTTTTT. It specifies CASSMTGPLNTGELFF.

V usage is TRBV10-3 and J usage is TRBJ2-7; D call uncertain. The V gene's germline CDR1 is ENHRY and CDR2 SYGVKD. The CDR3 spans 16 residues. Trimming took 3 bases from V and 3 from J, leaving 18 bases between them. CDR3 nucleotides: TGTGCCATCAGTGAAGGTCGCGGTGGTCTTATCTACGAGCAGTACTTC. Translated: CAISEGRGGLIYEQYF.

In its sample, this clonotype was seen a few times. The rearrangement joins TRBV5-1 to TRBJ2-3, with D unclear. Germline V lookup: CDR1 SGHRS, CDR2 YFSETQ. V gave up 2 bases and J gave up 4 bases, with 11 bases separating them. This CDR3 comprises 14 residues. CDR3 coding DNA: TGCGCCAGCAGCTTTAGGCAGCCCCCAGATACGCAGTATTTT. It specifies CASSFRQPPDTQYF.

The sample holds a few counts of this clonotype. The V call is TRBV5-1, the J call TRBJ1-1; 7 nucleotides match TRBD1. Per the germline V gene, CDR1 is SGHRS and CDR2 is YFSETQ. The CDR3 runs to 14 residues. Trimming at V came to 4 bases and at J to 3 bases, leaving 6 bases not matched to a gene. In nucleotides, the CDR3 is TGCGCCAGCAGCGTATTACAGGGGCACACTGAAGCTTTCTTT. Translating it yields CASSVLQGHTEAFF.